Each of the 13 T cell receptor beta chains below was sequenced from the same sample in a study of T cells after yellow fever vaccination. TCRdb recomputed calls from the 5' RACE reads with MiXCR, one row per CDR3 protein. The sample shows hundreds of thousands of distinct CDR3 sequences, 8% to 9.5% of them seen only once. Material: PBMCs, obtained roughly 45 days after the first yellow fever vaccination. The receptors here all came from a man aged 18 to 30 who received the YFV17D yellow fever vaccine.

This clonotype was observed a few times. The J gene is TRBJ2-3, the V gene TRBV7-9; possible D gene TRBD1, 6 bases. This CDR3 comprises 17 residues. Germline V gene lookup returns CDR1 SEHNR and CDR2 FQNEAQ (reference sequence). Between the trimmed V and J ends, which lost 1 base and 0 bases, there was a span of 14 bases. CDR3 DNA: TGTGCCAGCAGCTTAGGGTATCTTGGGACAAGCACAGATACGCAGTATTTT. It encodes CASSLGYLGTSTDTQYF. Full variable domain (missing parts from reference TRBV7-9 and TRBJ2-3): DTGVSQNPRHKITKRGQNVTFRCDPISEHNRLYWYRQTLGQGPEFLTYFQNEAQLEKSRLLSDRFSAERPKGSFSTLEIQRTEQGDSAMYLCASSLGYLGTSTDTQYFGPGTRLTVL.

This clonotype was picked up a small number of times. This chain's CDR3 is CASRTLLGFPDTQYF. In DNA form, the CDR3 reads TGCGCCAGCCGCACCTTACTAGGTTTTCCAGATACGCAGTATTTT. The chain joins TRBV5-1 to TRBJ2-3; possible D gene TRBD2, 5 bases. Germline lookup yields CDR1 SGHRS and CDR2 YFSETQ. The CDR3 runs to 15 residues. The ends were cut back, 7 bases at V and 4 bases at J, with 19 bases in the middle.

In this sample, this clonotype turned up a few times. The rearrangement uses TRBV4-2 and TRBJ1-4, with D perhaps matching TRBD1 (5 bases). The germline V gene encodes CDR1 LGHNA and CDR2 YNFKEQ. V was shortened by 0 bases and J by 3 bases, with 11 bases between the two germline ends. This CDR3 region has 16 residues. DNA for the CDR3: TGTGCCAGCAGCCAAGATTGGGGCAGGGCTAATGAAAAACTGTTTTTT. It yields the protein CASSQDWGRANEKLFF.

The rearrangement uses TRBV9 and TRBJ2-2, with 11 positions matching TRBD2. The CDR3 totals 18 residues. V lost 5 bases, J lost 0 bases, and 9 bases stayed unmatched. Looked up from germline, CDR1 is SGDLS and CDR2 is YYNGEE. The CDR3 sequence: CASRGGGTSGANTGELFF. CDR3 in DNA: TGTGCCAGCAGAGGGGGAGGGACTAGCGGAGCGAACACCGGGGAGCTGTTTTTT.

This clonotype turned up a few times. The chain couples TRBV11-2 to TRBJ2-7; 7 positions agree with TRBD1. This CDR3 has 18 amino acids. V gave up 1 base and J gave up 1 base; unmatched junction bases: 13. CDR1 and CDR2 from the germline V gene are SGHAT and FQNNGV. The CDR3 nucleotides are TGTGCCAGCAGCTTAGGGGTGGGCACCGGACAGGCGTCCTACGAGCAGTACTTC. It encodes CASSLGVGTGQASYEQYF.

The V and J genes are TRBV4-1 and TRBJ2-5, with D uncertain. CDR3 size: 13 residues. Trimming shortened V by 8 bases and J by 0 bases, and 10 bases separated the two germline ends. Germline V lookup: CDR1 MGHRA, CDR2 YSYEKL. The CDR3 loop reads CASGWRYQETQYF. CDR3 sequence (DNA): TGCGCCAGCGGGTGGCGGTACCAAGAGACCCAGTACTTC.

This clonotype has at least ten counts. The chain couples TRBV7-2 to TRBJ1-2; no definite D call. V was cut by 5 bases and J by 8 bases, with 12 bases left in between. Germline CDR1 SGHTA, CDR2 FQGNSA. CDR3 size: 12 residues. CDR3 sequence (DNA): TGTGCCAGCAGCCCCGGAGGGCGAGGCTACACCTTC. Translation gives CASSPGGRGYTF.

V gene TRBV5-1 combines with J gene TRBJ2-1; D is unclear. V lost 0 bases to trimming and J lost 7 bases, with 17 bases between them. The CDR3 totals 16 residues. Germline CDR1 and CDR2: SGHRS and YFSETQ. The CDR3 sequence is CASSLGVSLTANEQFF. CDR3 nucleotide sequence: TGCGCCAGCAGCTTGGGGGTTTCTTTGACGGCGAATGAGCAGTTCTTC.

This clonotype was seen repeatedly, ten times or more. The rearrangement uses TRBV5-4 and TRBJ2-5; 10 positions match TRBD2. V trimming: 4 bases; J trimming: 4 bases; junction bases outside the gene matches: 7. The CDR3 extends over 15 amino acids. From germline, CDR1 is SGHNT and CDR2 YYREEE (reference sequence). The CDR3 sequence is CASSMGLARRETQYF. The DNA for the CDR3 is TGTGCCAGCAGCATGGGACTAGCGAGAAGAGAGACCCAGTACTTC.

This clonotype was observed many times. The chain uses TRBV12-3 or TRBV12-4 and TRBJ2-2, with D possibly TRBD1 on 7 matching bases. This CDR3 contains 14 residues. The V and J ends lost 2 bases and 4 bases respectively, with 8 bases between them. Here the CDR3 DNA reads TGTGCCAGCAGTTTACAGGGGGGCACCGGGGAGCTGTTTTTT. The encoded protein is CASSLQGGTGELFF.

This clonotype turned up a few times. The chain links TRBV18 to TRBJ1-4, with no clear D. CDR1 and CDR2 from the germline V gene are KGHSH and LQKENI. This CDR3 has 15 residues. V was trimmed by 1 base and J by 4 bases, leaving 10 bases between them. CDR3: CASSPRRADNEKLFF. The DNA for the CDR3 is TGTGCCAGCTCACCACGCCGGGCCGATAATGAAAAACTGTTTTTT.

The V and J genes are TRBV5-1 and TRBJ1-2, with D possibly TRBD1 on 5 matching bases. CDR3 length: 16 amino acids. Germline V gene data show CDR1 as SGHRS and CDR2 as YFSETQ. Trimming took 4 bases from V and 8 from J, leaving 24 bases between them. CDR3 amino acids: CASSPGPTVRMGGYTF. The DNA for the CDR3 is TGCGCCAGCAGCCCAGGGCCGACAGTCCGGATGGGGGGCTACACCTTC.

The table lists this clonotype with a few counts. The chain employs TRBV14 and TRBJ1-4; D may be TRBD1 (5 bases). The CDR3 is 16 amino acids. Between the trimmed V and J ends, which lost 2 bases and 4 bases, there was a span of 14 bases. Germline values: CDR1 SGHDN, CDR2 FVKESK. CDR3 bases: TGTGCCAGCAGCCAAATAGACAGCGGCATTAATGAAAAACTGTTTTTT. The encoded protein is CASSQIDSGINEKLFF.